This T cell receptor (beta chain) stems from a study of blood T cell repertoires in COVID-19. For the study at large: The United States, Italy and Spain were the sources of the acute and convalescent COVID-19 samples. Sources were T cells, B-cell-depleted T cells, or PBMCs; the material itself was cDNA or gDNA.

In the authors' workflow: Reference gene primer amplification gave nucleated cell count estimates. The assay was immunoSEQ multiplex PCR, and TCRdb's table has in-frame clones only and misses some. The DNA gave D and trimming, while V, J and clone size come from that table. In the table there are about 190,000 clones, 75% to 90% of which are singletons. Per the germline V gene, CDR1 is SGHTA and CDR2 is FQGNSA. This CDR3 has 16 amino acids. V dropped 1 base and J dropped 4 bases, with 15 bases sitting between them. The sequence was collected from a man aged 35 to 55 with acute or convalescent COVID-19. The sample was peripheral blood. V is TRBV7-2 and J is TRBJ2-3, with D possibly matching TRBD2 (7 bases). For the CDR3, the DNA is TGTGCCAGCAGCTTAGACGTGGGGGGGCCCGCAGATACGCAGTATTTT. Its translation: CASSLDVGGPADTQYF.